The 11 T cell receptor beta chains given below trace back to one sample, sequenced in a study of T cells in Graves' hyperthyroidism and ophthalmopathy. Regions amplified from RNA transcripts were the TCR beta CDR3 regions. First-round RT-PCR with HTBI primers amplified the TCR CDR3 region. TCRdb re-called the multiplex PCR reads with MiXCR, one entry per CDR3 protein. The sample records about 570,000 distinct CDR3 sequences, around 15% being singletons. Specimen: blood. The receptors shown here come from a woman aged 35 to 49 with Graves' hyperthyroidism.

The CDR3 here is CASSSPGSLAITDTQYF. Here the CDR3 DNA reads TGTGCCAGCAGTTCACCGGGGTCCCTAGCCATCACAGATACGCAGTATTTT. V is TRBV11-3 and J is TRBJ2-3, with a tentative D call TRBD2 (5 bases). This CDR3 comprises 17 residues. In germline, CDR1 is SGHNT, CDR2 YENEEA. Trimming stripped 6 bases from V and 2 bases from J, with 21 bases between.

In this sample, this clonotype turned up many times. The chain links TRBV20-1 to TRBJ1-2, with D possibly matching TRBD1 (5 bases). From germline, CDR1 is DFQATT and CDR2 SNEGSKA (reference sequence). This CDR3 is built from 13 residues. The V end was cut by 6 bases, the J end by 3 bases, with 14 bases between. CDR3 sequence: CSALGRIDYGYTF. In DNA, the CDR3 is TGCAGTGCGTTGGGACGGATTGACTATGGCTACACCTTC.

With respect to this clonotype: One end of the junction fails to match germline, which may point to a read error. The chain has TRBV7-7 and TRBJ2-2; 8 bases align to TRBD2. The CDR3 spans 14 residues. In germline, CDR1 is SSHAT, CDR2 FNYEAQ (reference sequence). The CDR3 bases are TGTGCTAGCAGCTTAGCGGGGATGGCCGGGGAGCTGTTTTTT. Residues: CASSLAGMAGELFF.

As to this clonotype: The junction does not match germline at one end; this may be a read error. The chain is built from TRBV15 and TRBJ1-3; D gene uncertain. Germline V gene sequence: CDR1 LNHNV, CDR2 YYDKDF (reference sequence). There are 14 residues in the CDR3. The CDR3 coding sequence is TGTGCCACCAGCAGAGAGACGGCTGGAGACACCATATATTTT. This sequence encodes CATSRETAGDTIYF.

Points on this clonotype: A read error is possible here, since a much larger clone lies one base away. This CDR3 is missing its conserved last phenylalanine or tryptophan, likely due to a read error. The chain combines TRBV20-1 with TRBJ1-1, with D possibly being TRBD1 (5 bases). V was cut by 5 bases and J by 4 bases, with 17 bases left in between. Per germline, CDR1 DFQATT and CDR2 SNEGSKA (reference sequence). The CDR3 spans 14 residues. CDR3 sequence reads: CSAPTASKSTEAFL. For the CDR3, the DNA is TGCAGTGCTCCGACAGCCTCCAAGAGCACTGAAGCTTTCTTA.

This clonotype was observed a few times. The CDR3 sequence: CASSLVENSSYEQYF. CDR3 sequence (DNA): TGTGCCAGCAGCTTAGTTGAGAACAGCTCCTACGAGCAGTACTTC. V usage is TRBV7-9 and J usage is TRBJ2-7; the D is unclear. Per germline, CDR1 SEHNR and CDR2 FQNEAQ (reference sequence). This CDR3 contains 15 residues. V shed 1 base and J shed 0 bases, with 10 bases lying between them.

For this clonotype: A much more abundant neighbour one base away suggests this may be a read error. The chain couples TRBV6-5 to TRBJ2-1; 10 bases align to TRBD2. This CDR3 has 15 amino acids. CDR1 and CDR2 (germline): MNHEY, SVGAGI. The ends lost 2 bases at V and 7 bases at J; junction bases unmatched: 5. CDR3 amino acids: CASSYTGTSENEQFF. In DNA, the CDR3 is TGTGCCAGCAGTTACACCGGGACTAGCGAAAATGAGCAGTTCTTC.

A few counts support this clonotype. The chain combines TRBV12-3 or TRBV12-4 with TRBJ2-3, with 7 bases identical to TRBD2. The J segment lost 6 bases and the V segment lost 6 bases, leaving 18 bases of the junction unmatched. CDR3 size: 17 residues. CDR3 DNA sequence: TGTGCCAGCAGCGAAGACCTTGGGACGGGGGGATCCGATACGCAGTATTTT. Translation: CASSEDLGTGGSDTQYF.

This clonotype was recorded many times. This chain joins TRBV3-1 and TRBJ2-7, with 12 bases matching TRBD2. With V trimmed by 3 bases and J by 3 bases, 0 bases remained unmatched. There are 14 residues in the CDR3. Germline-derived CDR1 and CDR2 are LGHDT and YNNKEL (reference sequence). CDR3 region: CASSQTSGGYEQYF. CDR3 in DNA: TGTGCCAGCAGCCAGACTAGCGGGGGCTACGAGCAGTACTTC.

This clonotype has a count of ten or more. This rearrangement joins TRBV29-1 to TRBJ1-1; 8 bases agree with TRBD1. Germline-derived CDR1 and CDR2 are SQVTM and ANQGSEA. The CDR3 covers 14 residues. Losses at the gene ends were 8 bases for V and 1 base for J; bases not matched to a gene: 9. The CDR3 loop reads CSLGQGGANTEAFF. CDR3 nucleotide sequence: TGCAGCCTCGGACAGGGAGGGGCGAACACTGAAGCTTTCTTT.

This clonotype was detected only a few times. J is TRBJ2-5 and V is TRBV29-1; 7 bases are shared with TRBD2. The CDR3 is made up of 15 amino acids. With 2 bases clipped from V and 2 bases from J, the junction kept 8 bases outside the gene matches. Germline V gives CDR1 SQVTM, CDR2 ANQGSEA. CDR3 in amino acids: CSVEIGRGLQETQYF. In DNA, the CDR3 is TGCAGCGTTGAAATCGGTAGGGGACTACAAGAGACCCAGTACTTC. Based on the CDR3 plus reference TRBV29-1 and TRBJ2-5, the full variable domain is SAVISQKPSRDICQRGTSLTIQCQVDSQVTMMFWYRQQPGQSLTLIATANQGSEATYESGFVIDKFPISRPNLTFSTLTVSNMSPEDSSIYLCSVEIGRGLQETQYFGPGTRLLVL.